The clone carrying this TCR beta chain appeared a few times. What it recognizes is unknown. This CDR3 has 17 amino acids. V lost 0 bases to trimming and J lost 2 bases; unmatched junction nucleotides: 10. Germline CDR1 reads LGHNA; CDR2 reads YSLEER. These data originate in a study of CD8 T cells in ankylosing spondylitis. Overall study findings and caveats: Ankylosing spondylitis blood appeared to carry a characteristic TCR beta motif of fewer than 10 highly homologous variants. Enrichment of disease-linked clones was reportedly significant in matched ankylosing spondylitis synovial fluid. Prior literature has documented some motif variants in synovial fluid and blood from reactive arthritis.

By quantitative 5'-RACE with molecular barcodes, the TCR beta libraries were made. MiXCR, applied by TCRdb to the 5' RACE reads, yields one record per CDR3 protein. The sample consists of a few hundred thousand distinct CDR3 sequences, roughly 8% of them appearing once. The chain carries TRBV4-3 and TRBJ2-7; 7 bases line up with TRBD2. The receptor's source is a male donor with ankylosing spondylitis. What was sequenced was blood, either unsorted or a sorted T cell fraction (not recorded which). The CDR3 is CASSQDLAGVSAYEQYF. The DNA for the CDR3 is TGCGCCAGCAGCCAAGATTTGGCGGGAGTGTCGGCCTACGAGCAGTACTTC.